This T cell receptor (beta chain) is drawn from a study of blood T cell repertoires in COVID-19. About the study: Whether acute or convalescent, the COVID-19 samples came from the United States, Italy and Spain. From T cells, B-cell-depleted T cells, or PBMCs came the material, which was cDNA or gDNA.

Seattle researchers signed up patients amid active infection and tracked them longitudinally. The germline V gene has CDR1 MRHNA and CDR2 SNTAGT. V lost 6 bases to trimming and J lost 5 bases, with 16 bases between them. This CDR3 is built from 14 residues. Source study methods: Reference gene primer amplification gave estimated nucleated cell counts. Clones were sequenced by immunoSEQ multiplex PCR, and TCRdb holds only the in-frame ones, with some missing. The D gene and trimming were derived from the DNA, and the V and J assignments and clone size from that table. The profile shows about 200,000 clones, 94% of them singletons.

This chain joins TRBV6-4 and TRBJ1-1, with D uncertain. The TCR originated in a man aged 25 to 40 with COVID-19, enrolled during active disease. Sequenced material: peripheral blood. This CDR3 reads CASSLQASGTEAFF. The CDR3 bases are TGTGCCAGCAGCCTACAAGCTTCGGGTACTGAAGCTTTCTTT.